One sample yielded the 2 T cell receptor beta chains listed below, sequenced in a study of CD8 T cells in ankylosing spondylitis. TCRdb ran MiXCR on the 5' RACE reads and lists one entry per CDR3 protein. Among around 120,000 distinct CDR3 sequences listed, 24% were seen once. Sequencing input: synovial fluid, either unsorted or a sorted T cell fraction (not recorded which). The receptor source for this set is a male donor with ankylosing spondylitis.

This clonotype was seen more than once but under ten times. This rearrangement joins TRBV11-1 to TRBJ2-1; D is possibly TRBD2 (5 bases). From germline, CDR1 is SGHAT and CDR2 FQDESV (reference sequence). CDR3 length: 18 residues. Trimming removed 1 base at V and 0 bases at J, with 16 bases between. CDR3 in DNA: TGTGCCAGCAGCTTAGGCTTAGAGCGGATTAGCTCCTACAATGAGCAGTTCTTC. This codes for CASSLGLERISSYNEQFF.

This clonotype was detected many times. The chain links TRBV12-3 or TRBV12-4 to TRBJ1-1, with TRBD1 matching 10 bases. This CDR3 comprises 14 residues. The ends lost 7 bases at V and 5 bases at J; junction bases unmatched: 7. CDR3 bases: TGTGCCAGCACGGGACAGGGGCGGGGGACTGAAGCTTTCTTT. This sequence encodes CASTGQGRGTEAFF.